This T cell receptor (beta chain) originates from a study of CD8 T cells in ankylosing spondylitis. The TCR beta libraries were generated through quantitative 5'-RACE incorporating molecular barcodes. MiXCR, run by TCRdb on the 5' RACE reads, gives a single entry per CDR3 protein. The sample comprises more than 150,000 distinct CDR3 sequences, about 20% of which are singletons, and 4.3% rests with the top ten. Study results and caveats: Earlier reports found some motif variants in synovial fluid and blood in reactive arthritis. One TCR beta motif, made up of roughly eight highly homologous variants, appeared characteristic of ankylosing spondylitis blood. Disease-associated clones were CD8+ and fairly uncommon in peripheral blood.

V was clipped by 6 bases and J by 5 bases; unmatched bases: 7. CDR1 is DFQATT and CDR2 is SNEGSKA in the germline V gene (reference sequence). This CDR3 is built from 14 residues. This clonotype has a count of ten or more. What it binds is unknown. This chain connects TRBV20-1 to TRBJ1-4, with 9 bases that match TRBD1. Sequences were obtained from blood, either unsorted or a sorted T cell fraction (not recorded which). The TCR sequence derives from a male donor aged 10 to 30 with ankylosing spondylitis or in good health (not recorded which). In nucleotides, the CDR3 is TGCAGTGCCGCGATGGGACAGGGCAATGAAAAACTGTTTTTT. Its translation is CSAAMGQGNEKLFF.